This T cell receptor beta chain was identified in a study of CD8+ T cells in alopecia areata. The CDR3 has 16 amino acids. The V end lost 0 bases, the J end lost 1 base, and 12 bases lay between the germline ends. The germline CDR1 and CDR2 sequences are MNHEY and SMNVEV (reference sequence). This clone was detected only once. The authors extracted RNA and reverse transcribed it into cDNA as the sequencing template. Using immunoSEQ multiplex PCR, the repertoire was profiled, and TCRdb retains in-frame clones only, with some absent. The sample yields some 150,000 clones, 45% to 55% seen once. This chain connects TRBV27 to TRBJ1-1; D remains unclear. This sequence originates from a human donor with alopecia areata. Sequencing used CD8+ T cells sorted from blood, obtained at week 0. CDR3 DNA sequence: TGTGCCAGCAGTTTATCGCCTAACGCGGCGAACACTGAAGCTTTCTTT. This translates into CASSLSPNAANTEAFF.